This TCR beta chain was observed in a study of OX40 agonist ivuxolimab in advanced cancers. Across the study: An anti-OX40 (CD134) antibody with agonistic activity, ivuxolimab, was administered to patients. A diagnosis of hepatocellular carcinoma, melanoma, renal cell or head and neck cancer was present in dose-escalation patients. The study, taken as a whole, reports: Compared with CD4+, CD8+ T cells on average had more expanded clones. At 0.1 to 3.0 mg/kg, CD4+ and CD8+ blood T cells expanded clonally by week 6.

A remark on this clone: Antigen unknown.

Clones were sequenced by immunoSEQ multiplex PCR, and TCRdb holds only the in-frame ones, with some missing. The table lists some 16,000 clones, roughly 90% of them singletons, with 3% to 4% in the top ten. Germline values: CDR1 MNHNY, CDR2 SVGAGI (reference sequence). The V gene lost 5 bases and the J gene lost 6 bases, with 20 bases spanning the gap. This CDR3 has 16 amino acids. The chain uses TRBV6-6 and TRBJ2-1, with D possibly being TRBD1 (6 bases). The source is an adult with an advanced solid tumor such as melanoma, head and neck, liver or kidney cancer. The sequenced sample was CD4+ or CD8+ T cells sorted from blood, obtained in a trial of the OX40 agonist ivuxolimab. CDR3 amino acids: CASSNTGTKDSNEQFF. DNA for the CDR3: TGTGCCAGCAGTAATACCGGGACGAAGGACAGCAATGAGCAGTTCTTC.